One and the same sample provided the 20 T cell receptor beta chains below, sequenced in a study of blood T cell repertoires in COVID-19 (dated by TCRdb to about 2020). Receptor libraries were prepared by the immunoSEQ multiplex PCR assay. As stored in TCRdb, this immuneACCESS dataset retains in-frame rearrangements with V and J assigned. A fraction of the clones does not appear; measured against another copy, unresolved V genes explain less than half of the discrepancy, and the remainder lacks a known reason. This sample holds 200,000 or so clones; 84% were observed only once. Roughly 4.6% of the sample belongs to the ten largest clones. The specimen was peripheral blood. All receptors come from a woman aged 60 to 75 who had recovered from COVID-19.

The chain is built from TRBV30 and TRBJ2-5; TRBD2 matches at 7 bases. Germline-derived CDR1 and CDR2 are GTSNPN and SVGIG (reference sequence). The V and J ends lost 0 bases and 4 bases, in that order; junction bases with no gene match: 5. The CDR3 covers 14 residues. Here the CDR3 DNA reads TGTGCCTGGAGTGTAACCAGCGGGGTAGAGACCCAGTACTTC. This sequence encodes CAWSVTSGVETQYF.

The chain has TRBV7-6 and TRBJ2-7, with D possibly matching TRBD2 (5 bases). Trimming removed 2 bases from V and 2 bases from J, with 7 bases in between. Germline V CDR1 and CDR2: SGHVS, FNYEAQ. The CDR3 is 13 residues long. CDR3 sequence: CASSLRGTYEQYF. CDR3 nucleotide sequence: TGTGCCAGCAGCTTACGGGGTACCTACGAGCAGTACTTC.

The chain carries TRBV27 and TRBJ2-1, with 12 nucleotides matching TRBD2. The CDR3 spans 18 residues. V lost 1 base to trimming and J lost 7 bases; unmatched junction nucleotides: 11. Germline values: CDR1 MNHEY, CDR2 SMNVEV (reference sequence). CDR3 DNA sequence: TGTGCCAGCAGTTTATTACGGACAACTAGCGGGGGGCGGAATGAGCAGTTCTTC. Translated, it gives CASSLLRTTSGGRNEQFF.

This clone is a singleton in its sample. The V and J genes are TRBV27 and TRBJ2-1; 8 bases align to TRBD2. Germline lookup yields CDR1 MNHEY and CDR2 SMNVEV (reference sequence). The J segment lost 6 bases and the V segment lost 2 bases, leaving 9 bases of the junction unmatched. The CDR3 contains 16 residues. CDR3 sequence: CASSLTAGGQINEQFF. The CDR3 DNA reads as TGTGCCAGCAGTTTAACGGCGGGGGGTCAAATCAATGAGCAGTTCTTC.

This clone was counted between two and nine times. The chain joins TRBV7-2 to TRBJ1-3; no definite D call. Germline-derived CDR1 and CDR2 are SGHTA and FQGNSA. V dropped 3 bases and J dropped 2 bases, with 8 bases sitting between them. The CDR3 runs to 14 residues. The DNA of the CDR3 is TGTGCCAGCAGCTTCGACACCGCTGGAAACACCATATATTTT. Its translation is CASSFDTAGNTIYF.

This clone occurred once. J is TRBJ1-1 and V is TRBV9; TRBD1 agrees at 9 bases. With V trimmed by 4 bases and J by 1 base, 5 bases remained unmatched. This CDR3 contains 15 residues. The germline gives CDR1 SGDLS, CDR2 YYNGEE. CDR3: CASSPRDRENTEAFF. The CDR3 coding sequence is TGTGCCAGCAGCCCCAGGGACAGGGAGAACACTGAAGCTTTCTTT.

V usage is TRBV3-1 (or the pseudogene TRBV3-2) and J usage is TRBJ2-3; 8 bases fit TRBD1. Germline V lookup: CDR1 LGHDT, CDR2 YNNKEL (reference sequence). This CDR3 has 16 amino acids. Germline trimming cut 2 bases from V and 4 bases from J; bases unmatched to any gene: 8. DNA of the CDR3: TGTGCCAGCAGCCAACCGGACAGGGTTGGTTCAGATACGCAGTATTTT. This gives the protein CASSQPDRVGSDTQYF.

V and J are TRBV5-4 and TRBJ1-1; a possible D gene is TRBD1 (6 bases). This CDR3 contains 16 residues. Germline assignment: CDR1 SGHNT and CDR2 YYREEE (reference sequence). The V end was cut by 4 bases, the J end by 0 bases, with 16 bases between. CDR3 loop: CASSPGGGRMNTEAFF. In nucleotides, the CDR3 is TGTGCCAGCAGCCCTGGGGGGGGCCGGATGAACACTGAAGCTTTCTTT.

V is TRBV7-2 and J is TRBJ2-1; 13 bases match TRBD2. V lost 1 base and J lost 5; bases outside the gene matches: 2. This CDR3 has 16 residues. The V gene's germline CDR1 is SGHTA and CDR2 FQGNSA. The CDR3 is CASSLGLAGGNNEQFF. DNA for the CDR3: TGTGCCAGCAGCTTAGGACTAGCGGGGGGTAACAATGAGCAGTTCTTC.

The chain is built from TRBV9 and TRBJ2-3; TRBD2 matches at 13 bases. This CDR3 has 18 amino acids. The germline V gene encodes CDR1 SGDLS and CDR2 YYNGEE. The junction had 12 bases not matched to a gene; V was cut back by 4 bases and J by 4 bases. The DNA of the CDR3 is TGTGCCAGCAGCCCCAGACTAGCGGGGGGCTCACGTTCAGATACGCAGTATTTT. Translating it yields CASSPRLAGGSRSDTQYF.

This chain uses TRBV29-1 with TRBJ1-3; D is ambiguous. The CDR3 is made up of 14 amino acids. Trimming pared 7 bases from V and 0 bases from J, leaving 13 bases between. Per the germline V gene, CDR1 is SQVTM and CDR2 is ANQGSEA. The DNA for the CDR3 is TGCAGCGCCTCCTTCCCTTACTCTGGAAACACCATATATTTT. This translates into CSASFPYSGNTIYF.

V is TRBV9 and J is TRBJ2-1; no reliable D call. V was shortened by 0 bases and J by 9 bases, with 10 bases between the two germline ends. The CDR3 sequence is 13 residues long. The V gene's germline CDR1 is SGDLS and CDR2 YYNGEE. CDR3 loop: CASSVDDSLEQFF. CDR3 nucleotide sequence: TGTGCCAGCAGCGTAGATGATAGCCTTGAGCAGTTCTTC.

This chain uses TRBV6-2 or TRBV6-3 with TRBJ2-1, with D hard to call. Trimming left V 4 bases short and J 4 bases short, with 8 bases between. The CDR3 spans 13 residues. Germline V gene sequence: CDR1 MNHEY, CDR2 SVGEGT. CDR3 nucleotides: TGTGCCAGCAGTTCCCTACAGTACAATGAGCAGTTCTTC. Translated, it gives CASSSLQYNEQFF.

This chain connects TRBV2 to TRBJ2-3, with TRBD2 as a possible D gene (5 bases). The CDR3 totals 10 residues. V was trimmed by 8 bases and J by 6 bases, leaving 6 bases between them. Germline loops: CDR1 SNHLY, CDR2 FYNNEI. The CDR3 coding sequence is TGTGCCAGCGGGGAGGATACGCAGTATTTT. Translating it yields CASGEDTQYF.

V is TRBV7-2 and J is TRBJ2-1; D gene unclear. The CDR3 sequence is 16 residues long. In germline, CDR1 is SGHTA, CDR2 FQGNSA. V was shortened by 4 bases and J by 0 bases, with 13 bases between the two germline ends. The CDR3, as DNA: TGTGCCAGCAGCTCCGGTCCGGTTAGCTCCTACAATGAGCAGTTCTTC. Translated, it gives CASSSGPVSSYNEQFF.

V and J are TRBV18 and TRBJ2-6; no definite D call. V lost 4 bases to trimming and J lost 1 base, with 8 bases between them. The CDR3 runs to 15 residues. Per the germline V gene, CDR1 is KGHSH and CDR2 is LQKENI. The CDR3 reads CASSQTDSGANVLTF. The CDR3, as DNA: TGTGCCAGCTCACAAACAGATTCTGGGGCCAACGTCCTGACTTTC.

The V and J genes are TRBV10-1 and TRBJ2-2; 8 nucleotides agree with TRBD1. The CDR3 is 19 residues long. CDR1 is WNHNN, CDR2 SYGVQD, per germline (reference sequence). Unmatched junction bases numbered 16, after V lost 1 base and J lost 6 bases. In DNA, the CDR3 is TGCGCCAGCAGTGAGTTATACCGGTTATCCGGGACAGGACCCGGGGAGCTGTTTTTT. Protein: CASSELYRLSGTGPGELFF.

This clone showed up just a few times. The chain uses TRBV7-3 and TRBJ2-1; 7 nucleotides line up with TRBD1. The J segment lost 7 bases and the V segment lost 5 bases, leaving 8 bases of the junction unmatched. Per germline, CDR1 SGHTA and CDR2 FQGTGA. The CDR3 extends over 14 amino acids. CDR3: CASSPQGSRNEQFF. The CDR3, as DNA: TGTGCCAGCAGCCCACAGGGGTCACGGAATGAGCAGTTCTTC. Full variable domain (missing parts from reference TRBV7-3 and TRBJ2-1): GAGVSQTPSNKVTEKGKYVELRCDPISGHTALYWYRQSLGQGPEFLIYFQGTGAADDSGLPNDRFFAVRPEGSVSTLKIQRTERGDSAVYLCASSPQGSRNEQFFGPGTRLTVL.

The V call is TRBV4-1, the J call TRBJ2-5, with 11 bases identical to TRBD2. There are 15 residues in the CDR3. Germline V lookup: CDR1 MGHRA, CDR2 YSYEKL. V trimming: 1 base; J trimming: 5 bases; junction bases outside the gene matches: 3. The CDR3 DNA reads TGCGCCAGCAGCCAAGTTAGCGGGGGGGTGGAGACCCAGTACTTC. It encodes CASSQVSGGVETQYF.

In this sample, this clone turned up a few times. This rearrangement joins TRBV21-1 to TRBJ1-4; TRBD1 was called by the table and not checked on the DNA. TRBV21-1 is a pseudogene segment. The CDR3 covers 14 residues. The CDR3 loop reads CASSKIRFREKLFF. CDR3 sequence (DNA): TGTGCCAGCAGCAAAATAAGGTTCAGGGAAAAACTGTTTTTT.